This record looks at one T cell receptor (beta chain) sequence and its context. The target antigen is unknown. This sample is drawn from a study of a mutant IDH1 vaccine in newly diagnosed glioma. Study-wide results and caveats: Top-clonotype changes in peripheral T cells seemed unrelated to pseudoprogression.

Sequenced by immunoSEQ multiplex PCR; TCRdb stores in-frame clones only, minus some. The sample records about 38,000 clones, roughly 80% being singletons. The time point was: week 23, last vaccination. Mutant IDH1 20-mer peptide, at 300 ug, made up each vaccine dose, with topical imiquimod. Germline assignment: CDR1 SGHAT and CDR2 FQNNGV. The CDR3 is 15 residues long. Deletions cut 1 base from V and 3 bases from J, with 10 bases between. The V and J genes are TRBV11-2 and TRBJ2-1; D gene uncertain. The sample in question was PBMCs, obtained from a glioma patient whose treatment included an IDH1 peptide vaccine. This TCR derives from a man in his forties or fifties with glioma. CDR3 residues: CASSLGRLGYNEQFF. In DNA, the CDR3 is TGTGCCAGCAGCTTAGGACGCTTGGGCTACAATGAGCAGTTCTTC.